The 21 T cell receptor beta chains below all came from one sample that was sequenced in a study of cytomegalovirus exposure and HLA in healthy donors. The PCR used 60 Vbeta and 13 Jbeta primers. Sequencing was performed with immunoSEQ multiplex PCR; in TCRdb, only in-frame clones are kept and a portion is missing. Seen here are 160,000 or so clones, about 80% observed once, and the top ten hold 2.1%. The specimen was PBMCs. The receptors shown here come from a man aged 35-49 years in good health and CMV-seronegative.

The V and J genes are TRBV10-3 and TRBJ2-6; a weak D match, TRBD2 (7 bases). V was shortened by 6 bases and J by 3 bases, with 21 bases between the two germline ends. Germline V gives CDR1 ENHRY, CDR2 SYGVKD. CDR3 length: 18 residues. As DNA, the CDR3 is TGTGCCATCAGGGGGGGGGCCGGGTCCCCAGGTGGGGCCAACGTCCTGACTTTC. It yields the protein CAIRGGAGSPGGANVLTF.

The sample holds a few counts of this clone. V and J are TRBV28 and TRBJ2-3; D is possibly TRBD2 (6 bases). V was shortened by 2 bases and J by 3 bases, with 9 bases between the two germline ends. This CDR3 is 14 amino acids long. Germline CDR1 reads MDHEN; CDR2 reads SYDVKM. The CDR3 DNA reads TGTGCCAGCAGTTTACCCGGGAGTACAGATACGCAGTATTTT. Translated, it gives CASSLPGSTDTQYF.

Concerning this clone: An end of the junction differs from the germline gene, which may be a read error. The chain uses TRBV7-8 and TRBJ2-4; 7 nucleotides align to TRBD1. The CDR3 consists of 15 residues. Germline CDR1 reads SGHVS; CDR2 reads FQNEAQ. The CDR3 DNA reads TGTGCCAGCAGCTTAGCTCGGACAGGTCCAAACAGTCAGTACTTC. Amino acids: CASSLARTGPNSQYF.

This clone was seen only once. The J gene is TRBJ2-7, the V gene TRBV7-2; 7 bases line up with TRBD1. Per the germline V gene, CDR1 is SGHTA and CDR2 is FQGNSA. The CDR3 runs to 14 residues. J was trimmed by 5 bases and V by 5 bases; bases with no gene match: 9. The CDR3 here is CASSTRRQGNEQYF. DNA of the CDR3: TGTGCCAGCAGCACTAGACGACAGGGTAACGAGCAGTACTTC.

The chain joins TRBV28 to TRBJ1-1; 11 bases line up with TRBD1. The CDR3 length is 13 residues. Germline V gene sequence: CDR1 MDHEN, CDR2 SYDVKM. V shed 6 bases, J shed 4 bases, and the junction held 1 base outside the gene matches. The CDR3 loop is CASRGTGGTEAFF. CDR3 bases: TGTGCCAGCAGGGGGACAGGGGGCACTGAAGCTTTCTTT.

V gene TRBV5-1 combines with J gene TRBJ2-7, with 10 positions matching TRBD1. The V gene's germline CDR1 is SGHRS and CDR2 YFSETQ. V was clipped by 4 bases and J by 5 bases; unmatched bases: 6. The CDR3 is 14 residues long. CDR3 in DNA: TGCGCCAGCAGCAGGGACAGGGGTGTAGACGAGCAGTACTTC. This gives the protein CASSRDRGVDEQYF. Full variable domain (rest looked up from reference TRBV5-1 and TRBJ2-7): KAGVTQTPRYLIKTRGQQVTLSCSPISGHRSVSWYQQTPGQGLQFLFEYFSETQRNKGNFPGRFSGRQFSNSRSEMNVSTLELGDSALYLCASSRDRGVDEQYFGPGTRLTVT.

V and J are TRBV6-5 and TRBJ2-5; TRBD1 agrees at 8 bases. Germline loops: CDR1 MNHEY, CDR2 SVGAGI. There are 15 residues in the CDR3. J was trimmed by 5 bases and V by 6 bases; bases with no gene match: 11. The CDR3 nucleotides read TGTGCCAGCAGCCGAGGCTTACAGGGGGTTGAGACCCAGTACTTC. Its protein is CASSRGLQGVETQYF.

The gene calls are TRBV28 and TRBJ2-5, with 14 bases aligning to TRBD2. Trimming at V came to 4 bases and at J to 4 bases, leaving 2 bases not matched to a gene. The CDR3 length is 15 residues. From germline, CDR1 is MDHEN and CDR2 SYDVKM. CDR3 protein: CASSSGLAGAETQYF. CDR3 nucleotides: TGTGCCAGCAGTTCGGGACTAGCGGGAGCAGAGACCCAGTACTTC. Drawing the rest from reference TRBV28 and TRBJ2-5, the complete variable domain is DVKVTQSSRYLVKRTGEKVFLECVQDMDHENMFWYRQDPGLGLRLIYFSYDVKMKEKGDIPEGYSVSREKKERFSLILESASTNQTSMYLCASSSGLAGAETQYFGPGTRLLVL.

The J gene is TRBJ1-1, the V gene TRBV6-5; 7 bases fit TRBD1. This CDR3 has 16 amino acids. The ends lost 4 bases at V and 5 bases at J; junction bases unmatched: 13. Per germline, CDR1 MNHEY and CDR2 SVGAGI. This CDR3 reads CASSFLRTGLGTEAFF. The CDR3 DNA reads as TGTGCCAGCAGTTTTCTTCGGACAGGACTTGGGACTGAAGCTTTCTTT.

In the case of this clone: Additional DNA sequences in this sample encode the identical CDR3. V gene TRBV19 combines with J gene TRBJ1-1; the match to TRBD1 covers 7 bases. There are 13 residues in the CDR3. Germline-derived CDR1 and CDR2 are LNHDA and SQIVND (reference sequence). V shed 4 bases and J 3 bases; nucleotides not matched to a gene: 2. CDR3 protein: CASSSTGDTEAFF. CDR3 coding DNA: TGTGCCAGTAGTAGCACAGGGGACACTGAAGCTTTCTTT.

Concerning this clone itself: A junction end diverges from the germline sequence, so it may reflect a read error. CDR3 loop: CASSFLSKDTQYF. The CDR3 DNA sequence: TGTGCCAGCAGCTTTCTGAGCAAAGATACGCAGTATTTT. The chain joins TRBV5-4 to TRBJ2-3; no reliable D call. The germline CDR1 and CDR2 sequences are SGHNT and YYREEE (reference sequence). This CDR3 comprises 13 residues.

The rearrangement links TRBV7-2 to TRBJ2-7, with TRBD1 identical over 7 bases. V lost 1 base and J lost 3; bases outside the gene matches: 12. Germline lookup yields CDR1 SGHTA and CDR2 FQGNSA. This CDR3 is 17 amino acids long. Written as DNA, the CDR3 is TGTGCCAGCAGCTTAGGGCCTGTATCGAGGGGGCTCTACGAGCAGTACTTC. Translation gives CASSLGPVSRGLYEQYF.

The chain employs TRBV10-3 and TRBJ2-7; possibly TRBD2 for D (5 bases). Looked up from germline, CDR1 is ENHRY and CDR2 is SYGVKD. V was trimmed by 9 bases and J by 0 bases, leaving 18 bases between them. This CDR3 has 15 residues. CDR3 sequence: CAILLGRGPSYEQYF. CDR3 nucleotide sequence: TGTGCCATTTTGTTGGGGAGAGGGCCCTCCTACGAGCAGTACTTC.

V is TRBV28 and J is TRBJ2-7; unclear D gene. This CDR3 has 11 amino acids. Deletions cut 4 bases from V and 4 bases from J, with 5 bases between. Looked up from germline, CDR1 is MDHEN and CDR2 is SYDVKM. CDR3 nucleotides: TGTGCCAGCAGTTACCAGTACGAGCAGTACTTC. It encodes CASSYQYEQYF.

The chain uses TRBV6-6 and TRBJ2-7, with D possibly matching TRBD1 (6 bases). Germline V lookup: CDR1 MNHNY, CDR2 SVGAGI (reference sequence). V lost 5 bases to trimming and J lost 3 bases, with 8 bases between them. The CDR3 loop spans 12 amino acids. The CDR3 bases are TGTGCCAGCAGTCGAGGGGGCTACGAGCAGTACTTC. This sequence encodes CASSRGGYEQYF.

The table lists this clone with a few counts. V and J are TRBV6-5 and TRBJ2-7; TRBD2 is a possible D gene (6 bases). This CDR3 is built from 12 residues. The ends were cut back, 2 bases at V and 6 bases at J, with 8 bases in the middle. Germline loops: CDR1 MNHEY, CDR2 SVGAGI. This chain's CDR3 is CASSYPGGEQYF. In DNA form, the CDR3 reads TGTGCCAGCAGTTACCCCGGGGGCGAGCAGTACTTC.

The rearrangement joins TRBV6-1 to TRBJ1-5, with D maybe TRBD1 (6 bases). The V and J ends lost 3 bases and 7 bases respectively, with 22 bases between them. This CDR3 comprises 17 residues. The germline V gene has CDR1 MNHNS and CDR2 SASEGT. CDR3 residues: CASSDARDIYQGQPQHF. For the CDR3, the DNA is TGTGCCAGCAGTGACGCACGGGACATTTACCAAGGCCAGCCCCAGCATTTT.

This clone was counted a few times. This sequence joins TRBV7-8 and TRBJ2-4; 7 nucleotides match TRBD2. The germline gives CDR1 SGHVS, CDR2 FQNEAQ. Losses at the gene ends were 4 bases for V and 12 bases for J; bases not matched to a gene: 12. The CDR3 has 14 residues. The chain's CDR3 is CASSSSRGLHSQYF. As DNA, the CDR3 is TGTGCCAGCAGCTCCTCTAGGGGACTACACAGTCAGTACTTC.

The count of this clone is one. The chain couples TRBV6-5 to TRBJ1-5, with D possibly TRBD1 on 5 matching bases. CDR1 MNHEY and CDR2 SVGAGI come from the germline V gene. Trimming cost V 4 bases and J 9 bases, with 19 bases left between them. CDR3 size: 15 residues. CDR3 bases: TGTGCCAGCAGTTCCGGGGGTAAGTGGTTTCCGCCCCAGCATTTT. It codes for CASSSGGKWFPPQHF.

The rearrangement joins TRBV6-5 to TRBJ1-1; D remains unclear. The V and J ends lost 5 bases and 4 bases respectively, with 8 bases between them. Germline V CDR1 and CDR2: MNHEY, SVGAGI. The CDR3 length is 12 residues. This CDR3 reads CASSQRGTEAFF. CDR3 sequence (DNA): TGTGCCAGCAGTCAACGGGGCACTGAAGCTTTCTTT.

This rearrangement joins TRBV9 to TRBJ1-3; D is ambiguous. Trimming shortened V by 0 bases and J by 4 bases, and 11 bases separated the two germline ends. Germline CDR1 SGDLS, CDR2 YYNGEE. CDR3 length: 15 amino acids. The CDR3 coding sequence is TGTGCCAGCAGCGTAGTAGCCGACGGCGGAAACACCATATATTTT. Encoded protein: CASSVVADGGNTIYF.